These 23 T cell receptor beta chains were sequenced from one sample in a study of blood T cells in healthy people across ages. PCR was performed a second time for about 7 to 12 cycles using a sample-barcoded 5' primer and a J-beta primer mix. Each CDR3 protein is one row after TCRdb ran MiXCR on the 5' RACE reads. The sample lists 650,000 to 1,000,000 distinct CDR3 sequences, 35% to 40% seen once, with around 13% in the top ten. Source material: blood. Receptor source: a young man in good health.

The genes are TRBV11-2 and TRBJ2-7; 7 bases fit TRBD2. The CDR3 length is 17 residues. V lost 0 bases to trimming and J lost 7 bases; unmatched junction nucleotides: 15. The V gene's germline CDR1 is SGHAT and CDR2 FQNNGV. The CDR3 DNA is TGTGCCAGCAGCTTAGATCTGCAAGCGGGGTCCTACAATGAGCAGTACTTC. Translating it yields CASSLDLQAGSYNEQYF.

The CDR3 is CASSPRPYTGELFF. As DNA, the CDR3 is TGTGCCAGCAGTCCCCGGCCGTACACCGGGGAGCTGTTTTTT. The V and J genes are TRBV27 and TRBJ2-2; D is unclear. Looked up from germline, CDR1 is MNHEY and CDR2 is SMNVEV (reference sequence). Deletions cut 5 bases from V and 3 bases from J, with 10 bases between. This CDR3 has 14 residues.

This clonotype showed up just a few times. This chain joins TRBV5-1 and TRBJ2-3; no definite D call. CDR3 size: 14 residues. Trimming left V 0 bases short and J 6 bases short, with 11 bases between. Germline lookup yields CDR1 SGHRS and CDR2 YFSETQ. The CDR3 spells CASSLEAWSDTQYF. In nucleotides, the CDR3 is TGCGCCAGCAGCTTGGAGGCATGGTCGGATACGCAGTATTTT.

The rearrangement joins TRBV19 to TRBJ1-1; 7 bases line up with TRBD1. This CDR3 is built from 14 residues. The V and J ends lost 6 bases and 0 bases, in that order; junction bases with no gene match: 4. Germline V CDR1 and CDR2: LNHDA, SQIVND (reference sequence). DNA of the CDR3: TGTGCCAGTAGCGGGACAGCAATGAACACTGAAGCTTTCTTT. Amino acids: CASSGTAMNTEAFF. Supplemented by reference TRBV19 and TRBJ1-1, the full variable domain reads DGGITQSPKYLFRKEGQNVTLSCEQNLNHDAMYWYRQDPGQGLRLIYYSQIVNDFQKGDIAEGYSVSREKKESFPLTVTSAQKNPTAFYLCASSGTAMNTEAFFGQGTRLTVV.

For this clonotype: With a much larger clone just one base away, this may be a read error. The CDR3 coding sequence is TGTGCCAGCAGCTCACACCGGGACAGGGTGTCTTGTGACAATGAGCAGTTCTTC. Translated, it gives CASSSHRDRVSCDNEQFF. The V gene is TRBV21-1, the J gene TRBJ2-1; the table assigns TRBD1, which was not confirmed against the DNA. TRBV21-1 is annotated as a pseudogene. The CDR3 has 18 amino acids.

The CDR3 coding sequence is TGCAGTGCTAGAGTTGGGGGGGTGGTAGATACGCAGTATTTT. Protein sequence: CSARVGGVVDTQYF. V usage is TRBV20-1 and J usage is TRBJ2-3, with 7 bases that match TRBD2. The V gene's germline CDR1 is DFQATT and CDR2 SNEGSKA (reference sequence). The V and J ends lost 1 base and 5 bases, in that order; junction bases with no gene match: 6. This CDR3 comprises 14 residues.

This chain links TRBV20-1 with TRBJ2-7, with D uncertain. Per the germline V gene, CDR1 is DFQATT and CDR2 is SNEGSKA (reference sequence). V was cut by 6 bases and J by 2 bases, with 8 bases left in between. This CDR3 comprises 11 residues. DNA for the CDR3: TGCAGTGCCCAATCTACCTACGAGCAGTACTTC. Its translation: CSAQSTYEQYF.

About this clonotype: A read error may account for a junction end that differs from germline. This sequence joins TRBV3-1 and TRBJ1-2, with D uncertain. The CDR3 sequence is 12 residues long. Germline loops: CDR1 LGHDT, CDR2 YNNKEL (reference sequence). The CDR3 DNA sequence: TGCGTCAGCGGACTTAACGTTGGTGGCTACACCTTC. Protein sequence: CVSGLNVGGYTF.

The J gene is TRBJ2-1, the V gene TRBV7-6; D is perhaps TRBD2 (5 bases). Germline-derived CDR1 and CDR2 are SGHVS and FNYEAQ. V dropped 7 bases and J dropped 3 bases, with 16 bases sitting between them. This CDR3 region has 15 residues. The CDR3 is CASTLMWENYNEQFF. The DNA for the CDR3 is TGTGCCAGCACCCTGATGTGGGAGAACTACAATGAGCAGTTCTTC.

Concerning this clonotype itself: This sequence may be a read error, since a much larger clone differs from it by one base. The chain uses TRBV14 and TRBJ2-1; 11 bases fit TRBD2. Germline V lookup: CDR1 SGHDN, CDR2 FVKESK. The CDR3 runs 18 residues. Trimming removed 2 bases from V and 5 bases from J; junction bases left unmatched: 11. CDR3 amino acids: CASSQKAPGLAVNNEQFF. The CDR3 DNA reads TGTGCCAGCAGCCAAAAAGCACCGGGACTAGCGGTCAACAATGAGCAGTTCTTC.

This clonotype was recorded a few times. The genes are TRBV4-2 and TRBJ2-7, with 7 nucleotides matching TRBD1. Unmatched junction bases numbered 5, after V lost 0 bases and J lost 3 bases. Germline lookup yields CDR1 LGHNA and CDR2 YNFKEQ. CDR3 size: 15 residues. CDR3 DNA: TGTGCCAGCAGCCAAGATCTCCCAGGGGGCTACGAGCAGTACTTC. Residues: CASSQDLPGGYEQYF.

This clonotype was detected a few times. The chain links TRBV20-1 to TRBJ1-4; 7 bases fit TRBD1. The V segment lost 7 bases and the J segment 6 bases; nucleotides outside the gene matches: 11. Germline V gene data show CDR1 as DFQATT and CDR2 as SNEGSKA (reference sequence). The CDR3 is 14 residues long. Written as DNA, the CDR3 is TGCAGTGTCAGGGGGGGGTCGGCGGATGAAAAACTGTTTTTT. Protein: CSVRGGSADEKLFF.

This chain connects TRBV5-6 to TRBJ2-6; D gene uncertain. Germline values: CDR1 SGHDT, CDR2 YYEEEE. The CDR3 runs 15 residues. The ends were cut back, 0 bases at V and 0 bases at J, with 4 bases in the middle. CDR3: CASSLAFSGANVLTF. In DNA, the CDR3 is TGTGCCAGCAGCTTGGCCTTCTCTGGGGCCAACGTCCTGACTTTC. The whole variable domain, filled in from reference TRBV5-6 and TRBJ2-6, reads DAGVTQSPTHLIKTRGQQVTLRCSPKSGHDTVSWYQQALGQGPQFIFQYYEEEERQRGNFPDRFSGHQFPNYSSELNVNALLLGDSALYLCASSLAFSGANVLTFGAGSRLTVL.

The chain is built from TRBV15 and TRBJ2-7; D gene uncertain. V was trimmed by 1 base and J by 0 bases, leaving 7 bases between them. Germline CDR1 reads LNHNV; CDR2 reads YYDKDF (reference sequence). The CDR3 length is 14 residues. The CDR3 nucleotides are TGTGCCACCAGCAGAGGAGGCAGCTCCTACGAGCAGTACTTC. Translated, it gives CATSRGGSSYEQYF.

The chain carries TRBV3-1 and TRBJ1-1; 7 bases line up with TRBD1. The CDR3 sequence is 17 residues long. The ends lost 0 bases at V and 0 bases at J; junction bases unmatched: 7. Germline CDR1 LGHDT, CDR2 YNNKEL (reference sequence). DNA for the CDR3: TGTGCCAGCAGCCAAGATAGGCGGGACAGACTGAACACTGAAGCTTTCTTT. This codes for CASSQDRRDRLNTEAFF.

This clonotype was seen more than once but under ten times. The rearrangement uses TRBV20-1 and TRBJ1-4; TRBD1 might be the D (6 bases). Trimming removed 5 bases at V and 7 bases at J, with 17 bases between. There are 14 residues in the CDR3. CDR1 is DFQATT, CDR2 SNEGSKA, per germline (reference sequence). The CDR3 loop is CSARSQGFGEKLFF. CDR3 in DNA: TGCAGTGCTCGATCACAGGGATTCGGTGAAAAACTGTTTTTT.

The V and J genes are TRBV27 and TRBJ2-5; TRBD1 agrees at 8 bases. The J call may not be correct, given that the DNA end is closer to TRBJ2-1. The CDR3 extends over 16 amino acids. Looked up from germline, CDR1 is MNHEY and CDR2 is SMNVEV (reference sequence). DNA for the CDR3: TGTGCCAGCAGTCCCTGGACAGGGAGCGGGCAAGAGACCCAGTTCTTC. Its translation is CASSPWTGSGQETQFF.

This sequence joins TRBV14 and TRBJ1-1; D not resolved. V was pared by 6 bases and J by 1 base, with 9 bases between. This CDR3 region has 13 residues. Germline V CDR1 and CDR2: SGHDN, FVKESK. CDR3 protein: CASSRSRNTEAFF. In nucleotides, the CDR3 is TGTGCCAGCAGTCGGAGCCGGAACACTGAAGCTTTCTTT. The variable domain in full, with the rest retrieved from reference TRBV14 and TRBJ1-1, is EAGVTQFPSHSVIEKGQTVTLRCDPISGHDNLYWYRRVMGKEIKFLLHFVKESKQDESGMPNNRFLAERTGGTYSTLKVQPAELEDSGVYFCASSRSRNTEAFFGQGTRLTVV.

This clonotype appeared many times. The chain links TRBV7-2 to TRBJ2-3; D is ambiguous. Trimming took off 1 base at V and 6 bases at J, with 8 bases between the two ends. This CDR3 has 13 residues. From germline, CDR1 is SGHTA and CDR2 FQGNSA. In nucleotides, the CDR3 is TGTGCCAGCAGCTTAGTAACTTCGGATACGCAGTATTTT. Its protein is CASSLVTSDTQYF.

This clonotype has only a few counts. The CDR3: CASSPRRAIGTVPQSPVRTEAFF. In DNA form, the CDR3 reads TGTGCCAGCAGCCCTAGAAGGGCGATTGGGACAGTACCCCAATCCCCGGTACGCACTGAAGCTTTCTTT. The gene calls are TRBV11-2 and TRBJ1-1, with 7 bases aligning to TRBD1. V lost 5 bases to trimming and J lost 4 bases; unmatched junction nucleotides: 34. The CDR3 is made up of 23 amino acids. CDR1 and CDR2 (germline): SGHAT, FQNNGV. The entire variable domain, with the rest obtained from reference TRBV11-2 and TRBJ1-1, is as follows: EAGVAQSPRYKIIEKRQSVAFWCNPISGHATLYWYQQILGQGPKLLIQFQNNGVVDDSQLPKDRFSAERLKGVDSTLKIQPAKLEDSAVYLCASSPRRAIGTVPQSPVRTEAFFGQGTRLTVV.

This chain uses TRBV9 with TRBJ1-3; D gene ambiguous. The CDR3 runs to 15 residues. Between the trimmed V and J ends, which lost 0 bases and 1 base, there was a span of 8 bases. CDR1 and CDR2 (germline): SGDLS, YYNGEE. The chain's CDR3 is CASSVDGQSGNTIYF. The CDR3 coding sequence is TGTGCCAGCAGCGTAGATGGCCAGTCTGGAAACACCATATATTTT.

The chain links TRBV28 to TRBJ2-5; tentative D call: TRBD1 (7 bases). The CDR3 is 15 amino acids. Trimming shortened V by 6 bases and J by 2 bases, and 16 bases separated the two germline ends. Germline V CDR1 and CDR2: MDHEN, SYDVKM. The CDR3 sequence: CASSLPGGRQETQYF. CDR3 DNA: TGTGCCAGCAGCCTCCCAGGGGGGAGGCAAGAGACCCAGTACTTC.

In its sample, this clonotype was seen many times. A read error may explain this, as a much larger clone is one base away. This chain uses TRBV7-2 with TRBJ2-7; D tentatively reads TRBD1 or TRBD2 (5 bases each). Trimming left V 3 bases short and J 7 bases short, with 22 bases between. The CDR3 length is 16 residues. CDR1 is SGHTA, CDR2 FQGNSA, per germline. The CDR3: CASSFVPGPAYNEQYF. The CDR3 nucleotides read TGTGCCAGCAGCTTCGTCCCGGGACCCGCTTACAATGAGCAGTACTTC.